This T cell receptor beta chain was observed in a study of T cells after yellow fever vaccination. The sample holds a few counts of this clonotype. Its specificity is not known. Study observations and caveats: Reappearance after the booster was seen for most primary-vaccination clones, at 95% to 96% CD4 and about 90% CD8. The secondary response was weaker but peaked faster, day 5 versus 15.

The germline V gene has CDR1 SGHRS and CDR2 YFSETQ. The CDR3 covers 14 residues. Losses at the gene ends were 6 bases for V and 8 bases for J; bases not matched to a gene: 11. Generation of TCR cDNA used 5'RACE template switching (which added a universal primer site and UMIs). TCRdb analysed the 5' RACE reads with MiXCR anew, one entry per CDR3 protein. The sample holds about 260,000 distinct CDR3 sequences, about 5.2% seen once. Sample: CD4+ T cells sorted from PBMCs, taken on the day of the yellow fever booster vaccination. This rearrangement joins TRBV5-1 to TRBJ2-1, with 7 bases aligning to TRBD1. The source is a young man who received the YFV17D yellow fever vaccine. CDR3 coding DNA: TGCGCCAGCACTCGCGGCCCCCAGGGGGATGAGCAGTTCTTC. Its translation is CASTRGPQGDEQFF.